Shown below are 2 T cell receptor beta chains from a single sample sequenced in a study of T-cell memory formation after mild COVID-19. TCRdb re-derived calls from the 5' RACE reads in MiXCR, one entry per CDR3 protein. Altogether over 450,000 distinct CDR3 sequences are present, just over 20% being singletons, with the ten largest covering under 15%. Sequenced sample: PBMCs or a T cell subset sorted from them (not recorded which). Every receptor here comes from an adult woman who had mild COVID-19 (a few samples of this study predate the infection). Cell type and time point are not known.

This clonotype came up a few times. The CDR3 coding sequence is TGTGCCACCAGTGACCGGACTAGCGGGAGGGATACGCAGTATTTT. Its protein is CATSDRTSGRDTQYF. The rearrangement links TRBV24-1 to TRBJ2-3, with 14 bases fitting TRBD2. V lost 4 bases to trimming and J lost 6 bases; unmatched junction nucleotides: 2. Germline assignment: CDR1 KGHDR and CDR2 SFDVKD. The CDR3 spans 15 residues.

The V call is TRBV7-9, the J call TRBJ1-2; D is unresolved. Trimming shortened V by 2 bases and J by 4 bases, and 8 bases separated the two germline ends. The CDR3 has 13 residues. Germline V gene sequence: CDR1 SEHNR, CDR2 FQNEAQ (reference sequence). CDR3 sequence (DNA): TGTGCCAGCAGCTTATTCGTAACCTATGGCTACACCTTC. Encoded protein: CASSLFVTYGYTF.